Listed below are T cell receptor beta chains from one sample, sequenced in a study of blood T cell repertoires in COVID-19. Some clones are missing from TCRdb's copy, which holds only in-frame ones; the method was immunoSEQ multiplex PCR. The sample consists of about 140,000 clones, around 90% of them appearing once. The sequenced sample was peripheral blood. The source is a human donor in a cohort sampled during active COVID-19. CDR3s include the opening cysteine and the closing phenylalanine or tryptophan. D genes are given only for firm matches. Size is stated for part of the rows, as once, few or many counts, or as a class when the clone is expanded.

CASSTRTGPGELFF | TGTGCCAGCTCAACAAGGACAGGGCCCGGGGAGCTGTTTTTT | TRBJ2-2 | 14 | TRBD1 | TRBV18 | NA
CASSQGSGGNEQFF | TGTGCCAGCAGCCAAGGGAGCGGGGGCAATGAGCAGTTCTTC | TRBJ2-1 | 14 | TRBD2 | TRBV3-1/TRBV3-2 | NA
CASSSAQGFTDTQYF | TGTGCCAGCAGCTCTGCACAGGGGTTTACAGATACGCAGTATTTT | TRBJ2-3 | 15 | TRBD1 | TRBV11-2 | NA
CASSSRLAGDYEQYF | TGCGCCAGCAGCTCCCGACTAGCGGGGGACTACGAGCAGTACTTC | TRBJ2-7 | 15 | TRBD2 | TRBV5-1 | NA
CASSEGSGGARAFF | TGCGCCAGCAGTGAGGGGTCAGGGGGCGCGAGGGCTTTCTTT | TRBJ1-1 | 14 | TRBD1 | TRBV10-1 | NA
CASSSDRQGGLAKNIQYF | TGTGCCAGCAGCTCGGACCGACAGGGGGGACTAGCCAAAAACATTCAGTACTTC | TRBJ2-4 | 18 | TRBD1 | TRBV27 | NA
CASSSYGGAGETQYF | TGTGCCAGCAGCTCATACGGGGGGGCCGGAGAGACCCAGTACTTC | TRBJ2-5 | 15 | TRBD2 | TRBV7-3 | NA
CAIGQGRTEAFF | TGTGCCATAGGACAGGGACGCACTGAAGCTTTCTTT | TRBJ1-1 | 12 | TRBD1 | TRBV10-3 | NA
CATSRERSSGNTIYF | TGTGCCACCAGCAGAGAAAGGAGCTCTGGAAACACCATATATTTT | TRBJ1-3 | 15 | NA | TRBV15 | NA
CASSRNGAYGYTF | TGTGCCAGCAGCAGAAATGGGGCCTATGGCTACACCTTC | TRBJ1-2 | 13 | NA | TRBV3-1/TRBV3-2 | NA
CASSIGTGMNTEAFF | TGTGCCAGTAGTATAGGGACAGGGATGAACACTGAAGCTTTCTTT | TRBJ1-1 | 15 | TRBD1 | TRBV19 | NA
CASTQGAGWNEQFF | TGTGCCAGTACGCAGGGGGCAGGTTGGAATGAGCAGTTCTTC | TRBJ2-1 | 14 | TRBD1 | TRBV19 | NA
CASSPPSGTGGVHEQYF | TGTGCCAGCTCACCACCGTCCGGGACAGGGGGTGTCCACGAGCAGTACTTC | TRBJ2-7 | 17 | TRBD1 | TRBV18 | NA
CASSPTSIAGELFF | TGTGCCAGCAGCCCAACTAGCATCGCCGGGGAGCTGTTTTTT | TRBJ2-2 | 14 | NA | TRBV5-8 | NA
CASSLWSGGTEAFF | TGTGCCAGCAGCTTGTGGTCAGGGGGCACTGAAGCTTTCTTT | TRBJ1-1 | 14 | TRBD1 | TRBV5-4 | NA
CASSSGGLAGGSATQYF | TGTGCCAGCAGCTCCGGGGGACTAGCGGGAGGATCGGCGACCCAGTACTTC | TRBJ2-5 | 17 | TRBD2 | TRBV7-2 | NA
CASSRRQGAGYTF | TGTGCCAGCAGCCGACGACAGGGGGCTGGCTACACCTTC | TRBJ1-2 | 13 | TRBD1 | TRBV3-1/TRBV3-2 | NA
CATRLGDTGELFF | TGTGCCACTCGGCTAGGCGACACCGGGGAGCTGTTTTTT | TRBJ2-2 | 13 | NA | TRBV2 | NA
CASSVSGTRNTEAFF | TGTGCCAGCAGTGTGTCCGGGACAAGGAACACTGAAGCTTTCTTT | TRBJ1-1 | 15 | NA | TRBV25-1 | NA
CASSEGQRLNSPLHF | TGTGCCAGCAGTGAAGGACAGCGATTAAATTCACCCCTCCACTTT | TRBJ1-6 | 15 | NA | TRBV2 | NA
CASITGTGANEQFF | TGTGCCAGCATTACCGGGACAGGGGCAAATGAGCAGTTCTTC | TRBJ2-1 | 14 | TRBD1 | TRBV6-5 | NA
CASSIGLAGTDTQYF | TGTGCCAGCAGCATCGGACTAGCGGGCACAGATACGCAGTATTTT | TRBJ2-3 | 15 | TRBD2 | TRBV9 | NA
CASSEQQGAEAFF | TGTGCCAGCAGTGAACAACAGGGGGCGGAAGCTTTCTTT | TRBJ1-1 | 13 | TRBD1 | TRBV2 | NA
CASSVPGSAGELFF | TGTGCCAGCAGCGTCCCCGGGTCGGCCGGGGAGCTGTTTTTT | TRBJ2-2 | 14 | NA | TRBV6-5 | many
CASSFSTGIDNEQFF | TGTGCCAGCAGTTTTTCGACAGGGATTGACAATGAGCAGTTCTTC | TRBJ2-1 | 15 | TRBD1 | TRBV7-9 | many
CASSPGTSGRGDTQYF | TGCGCCAGCAGTCCCGGGACTAGCGGGAGGGGAGATACGCAGTATTTT | TRBJ2-3 | 16 | TRBD2 | TRBV10-1 | NA
CATSDSPGQGVSGYTF | TGTGCCACCAGTGATTCGCCGGGACAGGGAGTATCTGGCTACACCTTC | TRBJ1-2 | 16 | TRBD1 | TRBV24-1 | NA
CAIRASGAGDEQFF | TGTGCCATCAGAGCTAGCGGGGCCGGAGATGAGCAGTTCTTC | TRBJ2-1 | 14 | TRBD2 | TRBV10-3 | NA
CASSFFGQKNTGELFF | TGTGCCAGCAGCTTTTTTGGACAAAAGAACACCGGGGAGCTGTTTTTT | TRBJ2-2 | 16 | NA | TRBV7-6 | few
CASSFRGREQYF | TGTGCCAGCAGCTTTCGGGGAAGGGAGCAGTACTTC | TRBJ2-7 | 12 | NA | TRBV5-6 | NA
CASSLAGANTDTQYF | TGCGCCAGCAGCTTAGCGGGGGCCAACACAGATACGCAGTATTTT | TRBJ2-3 | 15 | TRBD2 | TRBV5-1 | NA
CASSFQGQSQPQHF | TGTGCCAGCAGTTTCCAGGGACAGAGTCAGCCCCAGCATTTT | TRBJ1-5 | 14 | TRBD1 | TRBV27 | NA
CALSGGGPYNEQFF | TGTGCCCTCAGTGGGGGGGGCCCTTACAATGAGCAGTTCTTC | TRBJ2-1 | 14 | NA | TRBV7-8 | once
CASSYERGSTDTQYF | TGTGCCAGCAGCTACGAGCGGGGAAGCACAGATACGCAGTATTTT | TRBJ2-3 | 15 | TRBD2 | TRBV5-4 | NA
CASRTGGNEQFF | TGTGCCAGCAGAACAGGGGGCAATGAGCAGTTCTTC | TRBJ2-1 | 12 | TRBD1 | TRBV6-4 | NA
CASSLPLGQEYGYTF | TGTGCCAGCAGTTTACCCCTGGGACAGGAGTATGGCTACACCTTC | TRBJ1-2 | 15 | TRBD1 | TRBV28 | NA
CASAALQGANVLTF | TGTGCCAGCGCTGCCCTCCAGGGGGCCAACGTCCTGACTTTC | TRBJ2-6 | 14 | NA | TRBV11-2 | NA
CASSVGSEGRAPLHF | TGTGCCAGCAGCGTAGGTTCCGAGGGGAGGGCACCCCTCCACTTT | TRBJ1-6 | 15 | NA | TRBV9 | NA
CASSFPSGADYEQYF | TGTGCCAGCAGTTTCCCGAGCGGGGCCGACTACGAGCAGTACTTC | TRBJ2-7 | 15 | TRBD2 | TRBV28 | NA
CASSSPVASGNTIYF | TGTGCCAGCAGCTCGCCAGTCGCTTCTGGAAACACCATATATTTT | TRBJ1-3 | 15 | NA | TRBV5-6 | NA
CASSSGPNTEAFF | TGTGCCAGCAGCTCGGGTCCGAACACTGAAGCTTTCTTT | TRBJ1-1 | 13 | NA | TRBV7-3 | NA
CASSRTGFYNEQFF | TGTGCCAGCAGTAGGACTGGGTTCTACAATGAGCAGTTCTTC | TRBJ2-1 | 14 | NA | TRBV2 | NA
CASSYSAYGYTF | TGTGCCAGCAGTTACTCGGCTTATGGCTACACCTTC | TRBJ1-2 | 12 | NA | TRBV6-6 | NA
CASSSPGQGYGYTF | TGTGCCAGCAGTTCCCCAGGACAGGGCTATGGCTACACCTTC | TRBJ1-2 | 14 | TRBD1 | TRBV6-6 | few
CASSEEGETQYF | TGTGCCAGCAGTGAGGAGGGAGAGACCCAGTACTTC | TRBJ2-5 | 12 | NA | TRBV2 | NA
CASSPPVGQGDSAFF | TGTGCCAGCTCACCACCCGTCGGGCAGGGGGATTCAGCTTTCTTT | TRBJ1-1 | 15 | TRBD1 | TRBV18 | NA
CASSITGTPEAFF | TGTGCCAGTAGTATCACAGGGACGCCTGAAGCTTTCTTT | TRBJ1-1 | 13 | NA | TRBV19 | NA
CASSRRDTFSNTEAFF | TGTGCCAGCAGCCGCCGGGACACCTTCTCGAACACTGAAGCTTTCTTT | TRBJ1-1 | 16 | NA | TRBV7-9 | NA
CASSPARGQAYEQYF | TGTGCCAGCAGTCCTGCCCGGGGACAGGCATACGAGCAGTACTTC | TRBJ2-7 | 15 | TRBD1 | TRBV6-5 | NA
CASSYSLGEQYF | TGTGCCAGCAGCTATAGCCTTGGGGAGCAGTACTTC | TRBJ2-7 | 12 | NA | TRBV7-2 | NA
CASSLTSGRLQEQYF | TGTGCCAGCAGTCTAACTAGCGGGAGGCTCCAAGAGCAGTACTTC | TRBJ2-7 | 15 | TRBD2 | TRBV2 | NA
CASSPGLGGYNEQFF | TGTGCCAGCAGCCCAGGACTAGGTGGGTACAATGAGCAGTTCTTC | TRBJ2-1 | 15 | TRBD2 | TRBV7-3 | NA
CASSEGSGGAKDTQYF | TGTGCCAGCAGTGAAGGCAGCGGGGGGGCAAAAGATACGCAGTATTTT | TRBJ2-3 | 16 | TRBD2 | TRBV6-4 | few
CASSLDGPSREQYF | TGTGCCAGCAGCTTAGATGGCCCTTCCCGCGAGCAGTACTTC | TRBJ2-7 | 14 | NA | TRBV11-3 | NA
CASLPGQGSEKLFF | TGTGCCAGTCTACCGGGACAGGGGTCTGAAAAACTGTTTTTT | TRBJ1-4 | 14 | TRBD1 | TRBV6-5 | NA
CASSAGLARRRGYEQYF | TGTGCCAGCAGCGCGGGACTAGCCCGGCGCCGGGGATACGAGCAGTACTTC | TRBJ2-7 | 17 | TRBD2 | TRBV6-4 | NA
CASSLRDRVNEQFF | TGCGCCAGCAGCCTCCGGGACAGGGTCAATGAGCAGTTCTTC | TRBJ2-1 | 14 | TRBD1 | TRBV5-1 | NA